The 26 T cell receptor beta chains in this list originate from one sample, sequenced in a study of blood T cell repertoires in COVID-19 (dated by TCRdb to about 2020). The library was made by the immunoSEQ multiplex PCR assay. TCRdb obtained this table from immuneACCESS and retained in-frame rearrangements with V and J assigned. These tables miss some clones; where compared with another copy, unresolved V genes account for less than half of the shortfall, and the remainder is unexplained. The sample yields around 180,000 clones; 75% to 85% were counted once. The ten largest clonotypes hold about 1.6% of the sample. Sequenced: peripheral blood. The receptors derive from a human donor in a cohort sampled during active COVID-19.

This sequence joins TRBV6-1 and TRBJ2-7; no clear D gene. V gave up 0 bases and J gave up 5 bases, with 11 bases separating them. The CDR3 contains 14 residues. Germline values: CDR1 MNHNS, CDR2 SASEGT. As DNA, the CDR3 is TGTGCCAGCAGTGAAGCGCGGCTGGTCCACGAGCAGTACTTC. It yields the protein CASSEARLVHEQYF.

The rearrangement links TRBV6-4 to TRBJ1-5, with D perhaps matching TRBD1 (5 bases). CDR1 MRHNA and CDR2 SNTAGT come from the germline V gene. V lost 3 bases and J 5 bases, leaving 8 bases between the germline ends. The CDR3 runs 13 residues. The CDR3 DNA reads as TGTGCCAGCAGTGAAGGGGTTCATCAGCCCCAGCATTTT. It yields the protein CASSEGVHQPQHF.

V and J are TRBV24-1 and TRBJ2-1; 9 bases align to TRBD2. This CDR3 contains 18 residues. V dropped 0 bases and J dropped 1; count of bases not matched to a gene: 6. Germline V gene lookup returns CDR1 KGHDR and CDR2 SFDVKD. As DNA, the CDR3 is TGTGCCACCAGTGATTTGTCTCCCCTAGCGGGATCCTACAATGAGCAGTTCTTC. It is translated as CATSDLSPLAGSYNEQFF.

The chain has TRBV11-3 and TRBJ2-1; 9 bases line up with TRBD1. V lost 5 bases, J lost 4 bases, and 6 bases stayed unmatched. CDR1 is SGHNT, CDR2 YENEEA, per germline. There are 15 residues in the CDR3. The CDR3 is CASSPPGQGYNEQFF. In nucleotides, the CDR3 is TGTGCCAGCAGCCCTCCGGGACAGGGATACAATGAGCAGTTCTTC. The full variable domain, rest sourced from reference TRBV11-3 and TRBJ2-1, is EAGVVQSPRYKIIEKKQPVAFWCNPISGHNTLYWYLQNLGQGPELLIRYENEEAVDDSQLPKDRFSAERLKGVDSTLKIQPAELGDSAVYLCASSPPGQGYNEQFFGPGTRLTVL.

This chain uses TRBV5-1 with TRBJ2-1, with D possibly being TRBD2 (5 bases). The CDR3 extends over 15 amino acids. Trimming removed 4 bases from V and 7 bases from J, with 18 bases in between. The germline V gene has CDR1 SGHRS and CDR2 YFSETQ. The chain's CDR3 is CASSAGIPRRNEQFF. CDR3 in DNA: TGCGCCAGCAGCGCCGGGATTCCCCGGAGGAATGAGCAGTTCTTC.

The chain joins TRBV28 to TRBJ2-4; the D gene is possibly TRBD2 (7 bases). CDR3 size: 13 residues. Germline V gene lookup returns CDR1 MDHEN and CDR2 SYDVKM. V lost 10 bases, J lost 10 bases, and 20 bases lay in between. CDR3 loop: CAITRGGTSIQYF. CDR3 DNA sequence: TGTGCCATCACCCGCGGGGGCACCAGTATTCAGTACTTC.

The rearrangement uses TRBV27 and TRBJ2-7; 7 positions match TRBD2. With 4 bases clipped from V and 6 bases from J, the junction kept 18 bases outside the gene matches. The CDR3 length is 17 residues. CDR1 is MNHEY, CDR2 SMNVEV, per germline (reference sequence). In DNA, the CDR3 is TGTGCCAGCAGTTCGGGACTAATAGATTCGGGGCGGGGCGAGCAGTACTTC. This codes for CASSSGLIDSGRGEQYF.

The chain carries TRBV19 and TRBJ1-6, with 8 nucleotides matching TRBD1. This CDR3 is built from 13 residues. Germline V gene data show CDR1 as LNHDA and CDR2 as SQIVND (reference sequence). Trimming removed 5 bases from V and 6 bases from J; junction bases left unmatched: 0. CDR3: CASSGTGNSPLHF. The CDR3, as DNA: TGTGCCAGTAGTGGGACAGGTAATTCACCCCTCCACTTT.

The chain employs TRBV6-5 and TRBJ1-6; 7 nucleotides agree with TRBD1. The CDR3 sequence is 15 residues long. The V gene end was trimmed by 11 bases and the J gene end by 1 base; junction bases not matched to a gene: 8. Germline-derived CDR1 and CDR2 are MNHEY and SVGAGI. The CDR3 DNA reads as TGTGCCGTAATCAGGGGGACGTCCTATAATTCACCCCTCCACTTT. Protein product: CAVIRGTSYNSPLHF.

The rearrangement uses TRBV7-2 and TRBJ2-7; TRBD2 agrees at 8 bases. The V gene's germline CDR1 is SGHTA and CDR2 FQGNSA. The CDR3 contains 13 residues. J was trimmed by 5 bases and V by 2 bases; bases with no gene match: 2. CDR3: CASSLPGGHEQYF. The CDR3 DNA sequence: TGTGCCAGCAGCTTACCGGGAGGGCACGAGCAGTACTTC.

The rearrangement joins TRBV11-2 to TRBJ1-1, with D perhaps matching TRBD1 (5 bases). The CDR3 is 15 residues long. Germline values: CDR1 SGHAT, CDR2 FQNNGV. The germline V and J ends were trimmed by 4 bases and 4 bases, with 16 bases remaining between them. CDR3 protein: CASSSTSRAGTEAFF. CDR3 sequence (DNA): TGTGCCAGCAGCTCAACCAGCAGGGCTGGCACTGAAGCTTTCTTT.

The chain has TRBV14 and TRBJ1-1; D possibly corresponds to TRBD1 (5 bases). Germline-derived CDR1 and CDR2 are SGHDN and FVKESK. The CDR3 is 18 amino acids. Between the trimmed V and J ends, which lost 4 bases and 3 bases, there was a span of 24 bases. This CDR3 reads CASSPLGQGAFKDTEAFF. CDR3 nucleotide sequence: TGTGCCAGCAGCCCCCTGGGGCAGGGTGCGTTCAAGGACACTGAAGCTTTCTTT.

The chain links TRBV27 to TRBJ1-5; D possibly corresponds to TRBD1 (6 bases). The ends were cut back, 3 bases at V and 1 base at J, with 16 bases in the middle. This CDR3 contains 17 residues. The germline CDR1 and CDR2 sequences are MNHEY and SMNVEV (reference sequence). Here the CDR3 reads CASSLFGGPSSNQPQHF. The DNA for the CDR3 is TGTGCCAGCAGTTTGTTCGGGGGGCCATCAAGCAATCAGCCCCAGCATTTT.

This chain connects TRBV6-6 to TRBJ2-7; D remains ambiguous. The CDR3 consists of 14 residues. Germline loops: CDR1 MNHNY, CDR2 SVGAGI (reference sequence). V was clipped by 7 bases and J by 0 bases, with 13 bases between them. The CDR3 loop reads CASKFGQVSYEQYF. DNA of the CDR3: TGTGCCAGCAAATTCGGCCAGGTCTCCTACGAGCAGTACTTC.

The chain uses TRBV5-6 and TRBJ1-5, with D hard to call. Trimming shortened V by 4 bases and J by 7 bases, and 12 bases separated the two germline ends. The CDR3 contains 13 residues. Germline V gene lookup returns CDR1 SGHDT and CDR2 YYEEEE. The CDR3 loop reads CASSVGLEQPQHF. CDR3 in DNA: TGTGCCAGCAGCGTGGGTCTTGAGCAGCCCCAGCATTTT.

The rearrangement links TRBV29-1 to TRBJ1-4; D unclear. This CDR3 comprises 15 residues. The germline V and J ends were trimmed by 4 bases and 4 bases, with 16 bases remaining between them. Germline V gives CDR1 SQVTM, CDR2 ANQGSEA. The CDR3 DNA sequence: TGCAGCGTTGTTTGGGCCCGAAGGAATAATGAAAAACTGTTTTTT. Translation: CSVVWARRNNEKLFF.

V and J are TRBV10-2 and TRBJ2-7; 11 positions match TRBD2. Unmatched junction bases numbered 7, after V lost 6 bases and J lost 3 bases. The V gene's germline CDR1 is WSHSY and CDR2 SAAADI. There are 15 residues in the CDR3. The chain's CDR3 is CASSEPGLADYEQYF. In nucleotides, the CDR3 is TGCGCCAGCAGCGAACCGGGACTAGCGGACTACGAGCAGTACTTC.

The chain couples TRBV19 to TRBJ1-1; TRBD1 matches at 9 bases. The junction had 8 bases not matched to a gene; V was cut back by 5 bases and J by 4 bases. CDR3 length: 15 residues. From germline, CDR1 is LNHDA and CDR2 SQIVND (reference sequence). CDR3 sequence: CASSPMTGGATEAFF. The DNA for the CDR3 is TGTGCCAGTAGTCCCATGACAGGGGGGGCCACTGAAGCTTTCTTT. The full variable domain, with the rest looked up from reference TRBV19 and TRBJ1-1, is DGGITQSPKYLFRKEGQNVTLSCEQNLNHDAMYWYRQDPGQGLRLIYYSQIVNDFQKGDIAEGYSVSREKKESFPLTVTSAQKNPTAFYLCASSPMTGGATEAFFGQGTRLTVV.

The J gene is TRBJ2-7, the V gene TRBV7-2; 8 bases line up with TRBD2. This CDR3 has 19 amino acids. V trimming: 2 bases; J trimming: 5 bases; junction bases outside the gene matches: 20. Looked up from germline, CDR1 is SGHTA and CDR2 is FQGNSA. CDR3 in DNA: TGTGCCAGCAGCTTAAGGGGCGGCGGGAGGCTAATCGACCGGGACGAGCAGTACTTC. Protein sequence: CASSLRGGGRLIDRDEQYF.

The CDR3 nucleotides are TGTGCCAGTACCCCTTCCAGGTCCTATAATTCACCCCTCCACTTT. Translated, it gives CASTPSRSYNSPLHF. The chain uses TRBV19 and TRBJ1-6; D is unclear. CDR1 and CDR2 (germline): LNHDA, SQIVND (reference sequence). This CDR3 comprises 15 residues. Trimming pared 7 bases from V and 1 base from J, leaving 11 bases between. The variable domain in full, with the rest retrieved from reference TRBV19 and TRBJ1-6, is DGGITQSPKYLFRKEGQNVTLSCEQNLNHDAMYWYRQDPGQGLRLIYYSQIVNDFQKGDIAEGYSVSREKKESFPLTVTSAQKNPTAFYLCASTPSRSYNSPLHFGNGTRLTVT.

The DNA for the CDR3 is TGTGCCAGCAGCTTATACGGGGGGGCGTGGGGGACCCAGTACTTC. It is translated as CASSLYGGAWGTQYF. This chain links TRBV7-2 with TRBJ2-5, with 8 bases matching TRBD2. Germline CDR1 is SGHTA and CDR2 is FQGNSA. The trim removed 2 bases at V and 7 bases at J, leaving 9 bases unmatched. CDR3 length: 15 residues.

This sequence joins TRBV4-2 and TRBJ1-6; D not resolved. V dropped 1 base and J dropped 4 bases, with 8 bases sitting between them. Germline V CDR1 and CDR2: LGHNA, YNFKEQ. The CDR3 extends over 15 amino acids. The CDR3 protein is CASSQGAGYNSPLHF. In DNA form, the CDR3 reads TGTGCCAGCAGCCAAGGGGCGGGTTATAATTCACCCCTCCACTTT.

J is TRBJ2-7 and V is TRBV4-1; 8 nucleotides match TRBD1. Trimming cost V 3 bases and J 4 bases; bases outside gene matches: 5. The CDR3 is 14 amino acids. From germline, CDR1 is MGHRA and CDR2 YSYEKL. Here the CDR3 reads CASSHVQGEYEQYF. The CDR3 coding sequence is TGCGCCAGCAGCCACGTACAGGGGGAGTACGAGCAGTACTTC.

The rearrangement uses TRBV11-3 and TRBJ1-2; 8 nucleotides align to TRBD1. V lost 0 bases, J lost 8 bases, and 5 bases stayed unmatched. Germline lookup yields CDR1 SGHNT and CDR2 YENEEA. The CDR3 extends over 14 amino acids. The CDR3 region has the DNA TGTGCCAGCAGCTTAGATTCAGCAGGGGGCGGCTACACCTTC. Protein: CASSLDSAGGGYTF. Filled out from reference TRBV11-3 and TRBJ1-2, the complete variable domain reads EAGVVQSPRYKIIEKKQPVAFWCNPISGHNTLYWYLQNLGQGPELLIRYENEEAVDDSQLPKDRFSAERLKGVDSTLKIQPAELGDSAVYLCASSLDSAGGGYTFGSGTRLTVV.

This chain uses TRBV19 with TRBJ1-6; 8 bases fit TRBD1. In germline, CDR1 is LNHDA, CDR2 SQIVND (reference sequence). CDR3 length: 13 amino acids. Germline trimming cut 3 bases from V and 10 bases from J; bases unmatched to any gene: 2. CDR3 region: CASSMQGASPLHF. Written as DNA, the CDR3 is TGTGCCAGTAGTATGCAGGGGGCATCACCCCTCCACTTT. Filled out from reference TRBV19 and TRBJ1-6, the complete variable domain reads DGGITQSPKYLFRKEGQNVTLSCEQNLNHDAMYWYRQDPGQGLRLIYYSQIVNDFQKGDIAEGYSVSREKKESFPLTVTSAQKNPTAFYLCASSMQGASPLHFGNGTRLTVT.

V is TRBV19 and J is TRBJ2-1, with D perhaps TRBD2 (5 bases). V lost 5 bases, J lost 8 bases, and 16 bases lay in between. Germline lookup yields CDR1 LNHDA and CDR2 SQIVND (reference sequence). This CDR3 has 14 residues. CDR3 coding DNA: TGTGCCAGTAGTTTAGGAAGGCTAGCCGATGAGCAGTTCTTC. Protein sequence: CASSLGRLADEQFF.